The source of this T cell receptor (beta chain) is a study of T-cell reconstitution after alpha-beta-depleted transplantation in children. Preparing the TCRbeta library involved the use of unique molecular identifiers. Using its own MiXCR run on the PCR reads, TCRdb lists one record per CDR3 protein. The sample contains 400,000 to 500,000 distinct CDR3 sequences, roughly 10% of which appear only once. CDR3 length equals 12 residues. Germline V gene data show CDR1 as KGHDR and CDR2 as SFDVKD. V shed 2 bases and J shed 7 bases, with 6 bases lying between them. This clonotype was counted a few times. This chain joins TRBV24-1 and TRBJ2-3, with D hard to call. Here the sequenced sample was PBMCs from the stem cell graft donor, taken from the stem cell graft. The TCR comes from a human donor who donated a stem cell graft to a child with acute myeloid leukemia. CDR3 sequence (DNA): TGTGCCACCAGTGATTACGGAAATACGCAGTATTTT. Translated: CATSDYGNTQYF.